A single sample is the source of the 32 T cell receptor beta chains below, sequenced in a study of blood T cells in healthy people across ages. Through a sample-barcoded 5' primer and a J-beta primer mix, a second PCR was run for roughly 7 to 11 cycles. TCRdb used MiXCR to reprocess the 5' RACE reads, holding one entry per CDR3 protein. The sample lists over a million distinct CDR3 sequences, 42% seen once, with around 8% in the top ten. The material sequenced was blood. Receptors were obtained from a woman between 18 and 29 years old in good health.

This sequence joins TRBV13 and TRBJ1-3; no clear D. The CDR3 is made up of 16 amino acids. V lost 5 bases, J lost 2 bases, and 16 bases lay in between. Germline-derived CDR1 and CDR2 are PRHDT and FYEKMQ (reference sequence). The chain's CDR3 is CASSPPRIGAGNTIYF. Here the CDR3 DNA reads TGTGCCAGCAGCCCCCCGAGAATTGGAGCTGGAAACACCATATATTTT.

This clonotype was observed a handful of times. This chain uses TRBV11-2 with TRBJ2-3; 8 nucleotides align to TRBD2. The CDR3 contains 16 residues. Germline loops: CDR1 SGHAT, CDR2 FQNNGV. The trim removed 8 bases at V and 2 bases at J, leaving 12 bases unmatched. CDR3 coding DNA: TGTGCCAGCTCAGCAAAAATAGCGGGGATCACAGATACGCAGTATTTT. Translation: CASSAKIAGITDTQYF.

The rearrangement joins TRBV19 to TRBJ2-1; 12 positions agree with TRBD2. This CDR3 spans 14 amino acids. Looked up from germline, CDR1 is LNHDA and CDR2 is SQIVND (reference sequence). The V and J ends lost 10 bases and 7 bases, in that order; junction bases with no gene match: 8. The CDR3 coding sequence is TGTGCCACTGCGACTAGCGGGAGTATTAATGAGCAGTTCTTC. Its translation: CATATSGSINEQFF.

The rearrangement links TRBV30 to TRBJ1-2; no clear D. This CDR3 spans 13 amino acids. Trimming removed 0 bases at V and 5 bases at J, with 10 bases between. The germline gives CDR1 GTSNPN, CDR2 SVGIG (reference sequence). The CDR3 bases are TGTGCCTGGAGTGTAACTGGCCTATATGGCTACACCTTC. It specifies CAWSVTGLYGYTF.

This clonotype was picked up a small number of times. The chain links TRBV20-1 to TRBJ2-3; D is tentatively TRBD1 or TRBD2 (5 bases each). The CDR3 runs to 13 residues. V lost 3 bases and J 2 bases, leaving 9 bases between the germline ends. Germline CDR1 DFQATT, CDR2 SNEGSKA (reference sequence). DNA of the CDR3: TGCAGTGCTAGCGGGGCGAACACAGATACGCAGTATTTT. Its translation is CSASGANTDTQYF.

The chain couples TRBV2 to TRBJ1-1; a possible D gene is TRBD1 (6 bases). V was shortened by 7 bases and J by 7 bases, with 16 bases between the two germline ends. CDR3 length: 13 residues. Germline V gives CDR1 SNHLY, CDR2 FYNNEI. The CDR3 reads CASKGTSKGEAFF. DNA of the CDR3: TGTGCCAGCAAGGGGACATCTAAGGGTGAAGCTTTCTTT. The variable domain in full, completed from reference TRBV2 and TRBJ1-1, reads EPEVTQTPSHQVTQMGQEVILRCVPISNHLYFYWYRQILGQKVEFLVSFYNNEISEKSEIFDDQFSVERPDGSNFTLKIRSTKLEDSAMYFCASKGTSKGEAFFGQGTRLTVV.

In DNA form, the CDR3 reads TGTGCCAGCAATAGACAGGGGGGGCCTTCCTACGAGCAGTACTTC. Protein product: CASNRQGGPSYEQYF. The chain is built from TRBV27 and TRBJ2-7; TRBD1 agrees at 9 bases. The germline V gene has CDR1 MNHEY and CDR2 SMNVEV (reference sequence). The CDR3 has 15 residues. Trimming at V came to 7 bases and at J to 1 base, leaving 8 bases not matched to a gene.

This chain connects TRBV6-5 to TRBJ2-3; 9 nucleotides align to TRBD2. Germline CDR1 MNHEY, CDR2 SVGAGI. Unmatched junction bases numbered 9, after V lost 5 bases and J lost 3 bases. CDR3 size: 16 residues. The CDR3 DNA reads TGTGCCAGCAGTCCCTTTAGCGGGAGCGGGACAGATACGCAGTATTTT. Its protein product is CASSPFSGSGTDTQYF.

This clonotype showed up just a few times. This chain links TRBV20-1 with TRBJ2-1, with 7 positions matching TRBD1. The CDR3 spans 16 residues. V shed 1 base and J 2 bases; nucleotides not matched to a gene: 8. Germline CDR1 DFQATT, CDR2 SNEGSKA (reference sequence). The CDR3 sequence: CSARGFQGEPYNEQFF. CDR3 bases: TGCAGTGCTAGAGGCTTCCAGGGGGAACCCTACAATGAGCAGTTCTTC.

The genes are TRBV11-2 and TRBJ1-1; the D gene is possibly TRBD1 (5 bases). Germline V gene data show CDR1 as SGHAT and CDR2 as FQNNGV. V gave up 5 bases and J gave up 6 bases, with 13 bases separating them. The CDR3 is 13 amino acids. The CDR3 spells CASSRSRGAEAFF. CDR3 DNA sequence: TGTGCCAGCAGCCGCTCAAGGGGCGCTGAAGCTTTCTTT.

The V and J genes are TRBV20-1 and TRBJ2-7; 7 bases line up with TRBD2. Germline CDR1 and CDR2: DFQATT and SNEGSKA (reference sequence). CDR3 length equals 14 residues. The V gene end was trimmed by 8 bases and the J gene end by 1 base; junction bases not matched to a gene: 11. The CDR3: CSLAGLAESYEQYF. The CDR3 DNA reads TGCAGTCTTGCCGGGCTAGCGGAATCCTACGAGCAGTACTTC.

This clonotype appeared a single time. The chain uses TRBV6-1 and TRBJ1-4, with a tentative D call TRBD1 (5 bases). The germline gives CDR1 MNHNS, CDR2 SASEGT. Between the trimmed V and J ends, which lost 6 bases and 8 bases, there was a span of 16 bases. The CDR3 sequence is 14 residues long. The CDR3 loop reads CASRETALMEKLFF. For the CDR3, the DNA is TGTGCCAGCAGGGAGACAGCCCTAATGGAAAAACTGTTTTTT.

This chain uses TRBV20-1 with TRBJ2-3; TRBD2 matches 10 bases. CDR1 and CDR2 (germline): DFQATT, SNEGSKA (reference sequence). The CDR3 runs 15 residues. The V segment lost 5 bases and the J segment 0 bases; nucleotides outside the gene matches: 5. For the CDR3, the DNA is TGCAGTGCTCGACCACTAGCGGGGAGCACAGATACGCAGTATTTT. Translation: CSARPLAGSTDTQYF.

In its sample, this clonotype was seen many times. The chain links TRBV29-1 to TRBJ2-7, with TRBD2 identical over 7 bases. The CDR3 covers 14 residues. CDR1 SQVTM and CDR2 ANQGSEA come from the germline V gene. Trimming took 1 base from V and 1 from J; bases not matched to a gene: 4. Here the CDR3 DNA reads TGCAGCGTTGAAGCGGCTAGCGGTTCCTACGAGCAGTACTTC. This sequence encodes CSVEAASGSYEQYF.

This clonotype was observed a few times. This rearrangement joins TRBV5-1 to TRBJ2-7; 8 bases are a match to TRBD2. Germline assignment: CDR1 SGHRS and CDR2 YFSETQ. The CDR3 sequence is 15 residues long. Trimming at V came to 0 bases and at J to 6 bases, leaving 8 bases not matched to a gene. The DNA of the CDR3 is TGCGCCAGCAGCTTGGGCTCGAGCGGGAGTAGCGAGCAGTACTTC. Its protein product is CASSLGSSGSSEQYF.

The V gene is TRBV24-1, the J gene TRBJ2-7; D is possibly TRBD2 (6 bases). The CDR3 runs 14 residues. Trimming left V 4 bases short and J 7 bases short, with 16 bases between. Per the germline V gene, CDR1 is KGHDR and CDR2 is SFDVKD. The chain's CDR3 is CATSDPRTNGEQYF. Here the CDR3 DNA reads TGTGCCACCAGTGACCCCCGGACTAATGGTGAGCAGTACTTC.

This clonotype appeared a few times. The chain employs TRBV20-1 and TRBJ2-5, with 15 bases identical to TRBD2. Trimming cost V 6 bases and J 2 bases; bases outside gene matches: 7. Germline V lookup: CDR1 DFQATT, CDR2 SNEGSKA (reference sequence). The CDR3 covers 16 residues. CDR3: CSALVGTSGGQETQYF. CDR3 DNA: TGCAGTGCACTGGTTGGGACTAGCGGGGGGCAAGAGACCCAGTACTTC.

This rearrangement joins TRBV21-1 to TRBJ2-5; TRBD1, the table's D call, lacks a check against the DNA. The J call could be wrong; TRBJ2-7 is a better fit for the DNA end. TRBV21-1 represents a pseudogene. The CDR3 consists of 15 residues. CDR3 in amino acids: CASSKARDNKGEQYF. DNA of the CDR3: TGTGCCAGCAGCAAAGCCCGGGACAATAAAGGCGAGCAGTACTTC.

The chain employs TRBV29-1 and TRBJ2-2, with 7 bases fitting TRBD2. J was trimmed by 1 base and V by 0 bases; bases with no gene match: 8. The germline V gene encodes CDR1 SQVTM and CDR2 ANQGSEA. The CDR3 sequence is 17 residues long. The CDR3 DNA reads as TGCAGCGTTGAAGATGCGTTAAGCGGGAAGAACACCGGGGAGCTGTTTTTT. Translating it yields CSVEDALSGKNTGELFF.

V and J are TRBV7-9 and TRBJ2-7; D is perhaps TRBD2 (6 bases). The DNA end is a closer match to TRBJ2-5, so the J assignment may be wrong. There are 13 residues in the CDR3. The germline V gene has CDR1 SEHNR and CDR2 FQNEAQ (reference sequence). CDR3 bases: TGTGCCAGCGGAACGGGAGCAAAAGAGACCCAGTACTTC. Its protein product is CASGTGAKETQYF.

The chain carries TRBV5-1 and TRBJ2-6; a possible D gene is TRBD1 (5 bases). This CDR3 region has 20 residues. Germline V CDR1 and CDR2: SGHRS, YFSETQ. The ends were cut back, 2 bases at V and 0 bases at J, with 21 bases in the middle. CDR3 in DNA: TGCGCCAGCAGCTTAAGCCCCTTAAAACAGGTTCTCTCTGGGGCCAACGTCCTGACTTTC. This codes for CASSLSPLKQVLSGANVLTF.

The CDR3 loop is CSARNAGGTGEQYF. CDR3 nucleotides: TGCAGTGCTAGAAACGCGGGAGGAACGGGGGAGCAGTACTTC. The rearrangement joins TRBV20-1 to TRBJ2-4, with TRBD2 matching over 8 bases. The CDR3 contains 14 residues. V lost 2 bases to trimming and J lost 13 bases; unmatched junction nucleotides: 13. Germline CDR1 is DFQATT and CDR2 is SNEGSKA (reference sequence).

The chain uses TRBV20-1 and TRBJ2-2; 12 bases are shared with TRBD2. This CDR3 is built from 16 residues. The V gene's germline CDR1 is DFQATT and CDR2 SNEGSKA (reference sequence). V lost 5 bases and J lost 3; bases outside the gene matches: 7. The CDR3 loop reads CSASASGRADTGELFF. Here the CDR3 DNA reads TGCAGTGCTTCGGCTAGCGGGAGGGCGGACACCGGGGAGCTGTTTTTT.

CDR3 protein: CASSYLPSGGAKSYNEQYF. In nucleotides, the CDR3 is TGTGCCAGCAGTTACCTGCCTAGCGGGGGGGCGAAGTCCTACAATGAGCAGTACTTC. The chain is built from TRBV6-2 or TRBV6-3 and TRBJ2-1, with 12 bases aligning to TRBD2. The J call is uncertain, as TRBJ2-7 better fits the DNA end. The germline V gene has CDR1 MNHEY and CDR2 SVGEGT. The CDR3 has 19 residues.

The chain combines TRBV6-1 with TRBJ2-1; D might be TRBD1 (6 bases). V lost 7 bases and J 4 bases, leaving 17 bases between the germline ends. The CDR3 totals 15 residues. The germline V gene encodes CDR1 MNHNS and CDR2 SASEGT. CDR3 in DNA: TGTGCCAGCACCGACCCAGGGGCGGCGTACAATGAGCAGTTCTTC. Protein sequence: CASTDPGAAYNEQFF.

The chain links TRBV7-2 to TRBJ2-1, with TRBD2 matching over 8 bases. The CDR3 runs 13 residues. V lost 5 bases and J lost 9; bases outside the gene matches: 6. Germline V gene lookup returns CDR1 SGHTA and CDR2 FQGNSA. DNA of the CDR3: TGTGCCAGCAGCCCGGGGGGGATGGGTGAGCAGTTCTTC. The encoded protein is CASSPGGMGEQFF. Based on the CDR3 plus reference TRBV7-2 and TRBJ2-1, the full variable domain is GAGVSQSPSNKVTEKGKDVELRCDPISGHTALYWYRQSLGQGLEFLIYFQGNSAPDKSGLPSDRFSAERTGGSVSTLTIQRTQQEDSAVYLCASSPGGMGEQFFGPGTRLTVL.

This clonotype has just a few counts. The V gene is TRBV3-1, the J gene TRBJ1-2, with D hard to call. Looked up from germline, CDR1 is LGHDT and CDR2 is YNNKEL (reference sequence). The CDR3 totals 14 residues. V dropped 4 bases and J dropped 10 bases, with 19 bases sitting between them. DNA of the CDR3: TGTGCCAGCAGCCCCTCCATGGTTGGCTACTCCTACACCTTC. As protein: CASSPSMVGYSYTF.

V is TRBV20-1 and J is TRBJ2-5; D is possibly TRBD2 (6 bases). V lost 4 bases and J lost 2, with 17 bases in between. CDR1 is DFQATT and CDR2 is SNEGSKA in the germline V gene (reference sequence). The CDR3 totals 15 residues. CDR3 loop: CSAMEGKTFQETQYF. As DNA, the CDR3 is TGCAGTGCTATGGAGGGGAAGACTTTTCAAGAGACCCAGTACTTC.

This clonotype was picked up a small number of times. The chain employs TRBV20-1 and TRBJ1-2, with 10 bases identical to TRBD1. V dropped 6 bases and J dropped 4; count of bases not matched to a gene: 17. The CDR3 runs 17 residues. CDR1 and CDR2 (germline): DFQATT, SNEGSKA (reference sequence). The CDR3 protein is CSAPPVGDRGISYGYTF. CDR3 bases: TGCAGTGCACCCCCAGTTGGGGACAGGGGCATTTCCTATGGCTACACCTTC.

This clonotype was detected ten times or more. This sequence joins TRBV21-1 and TRBJ1-1; the table's D call TRBD1 went unverified against the DNA. TRBV21-1 is a pseudogene segment. The CDR3 extends over 19 amino acids. CDR3 region: CASSKVGMGWGAFNTEAFF. The DNA for the CDR3 is TGTGCCAGCAGCAAGGTGGGAATGGGATGGGGGGCATTCAACACTGAAGCTTTCTTT.

The chain recombines TRBV18 with TRBJ2-5, with D possibly TRBD1 on 5 matching bases. Trimming took 0 bases from V and 2 from J, leaving 10 bases between them. The CDR3 totals 15 residues. Per the germline V gene, CDR1 is KGHSH and CDR2 is LQKENI. CDR3 nucleotide sequence: TGTGCCAGCTCACCACCCGGCAGGGCGCAAGAGACCCAGTACTTC. Translated: CASSPPGRAQETQYF.

The chain employs TRBV4-1 and TRBJ2-1, with 9 positions matching TRBD1. The CDR3 loop spans 13 amino acids. The V gene's germline CDR1 is MGHRA and CDR2 YSYEKL. V gave up 5 bases and J gave up 6 bases; unmatched junction bases: 2. Here the CDR3 reads CASSKGQGNEQFF. The CDR3 DNA follows: TGCGCCAGCAGCAAGGGACAGGGCAATGAGCAGTTCTTC.